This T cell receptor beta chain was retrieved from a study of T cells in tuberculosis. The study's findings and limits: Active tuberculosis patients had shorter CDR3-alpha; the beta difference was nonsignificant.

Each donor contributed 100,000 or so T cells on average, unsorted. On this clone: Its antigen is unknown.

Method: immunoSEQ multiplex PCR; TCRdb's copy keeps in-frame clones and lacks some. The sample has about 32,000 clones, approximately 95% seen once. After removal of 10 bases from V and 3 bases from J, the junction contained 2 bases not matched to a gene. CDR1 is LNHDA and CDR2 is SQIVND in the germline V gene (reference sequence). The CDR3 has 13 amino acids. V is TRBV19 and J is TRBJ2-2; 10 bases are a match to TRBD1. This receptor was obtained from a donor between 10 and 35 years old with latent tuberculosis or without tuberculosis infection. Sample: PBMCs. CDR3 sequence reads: CAIGTGDTGELFF. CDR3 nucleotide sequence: TGTGCCATTGGGACAGGGGACACCGGGGAGCTGTTTTTT.